A few counts support the clone carrying this T cell receptor beta chain. TCRdb fed the PCR reads into MiXCR, producing one record per CDR3 protein. The profile shows around 13,000 distinct CDR3 sequences, approximately 48% of them singletons. This sample was included in a study of immune characterization of retroperitoneal liposarcoma. The receptor's source is a female donor with retroperitoneal liposarcoma. The sequencing sample was made of tumor tissue.

The CDR3 bases are TGTGCCAGCAGTTACTCGGGGGACAGGGCCTACGAGCAGTACTTC. The encoded protein is CASSYSGDRAYEQYF. The chain recombines TRBV6-6 with TRBJ2-5, with TRBD1 matching over 9 bases. Gene TRBJ2-7 matches the end of the DNA better, so the J call may be wrong. The CDR3 sequence is 15 residues long. Germline values: CDR1 MNHNY, CDR2 SVGAGI (reference sequence).